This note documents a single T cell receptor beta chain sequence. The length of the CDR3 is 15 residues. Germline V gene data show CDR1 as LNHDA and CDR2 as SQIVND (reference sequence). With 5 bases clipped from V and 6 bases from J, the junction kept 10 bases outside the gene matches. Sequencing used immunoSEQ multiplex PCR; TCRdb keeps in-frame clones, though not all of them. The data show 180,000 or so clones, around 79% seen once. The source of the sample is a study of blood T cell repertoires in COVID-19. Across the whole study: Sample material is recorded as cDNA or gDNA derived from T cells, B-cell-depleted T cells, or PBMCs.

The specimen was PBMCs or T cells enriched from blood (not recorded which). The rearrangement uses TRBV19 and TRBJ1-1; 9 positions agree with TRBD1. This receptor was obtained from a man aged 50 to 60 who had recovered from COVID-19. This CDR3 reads CASSVVGTGTPEAFF. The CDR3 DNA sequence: TGTGCCAGTAGTGTTGTTGGGACAGGGACTCCTGAAGCTTTCTTT.